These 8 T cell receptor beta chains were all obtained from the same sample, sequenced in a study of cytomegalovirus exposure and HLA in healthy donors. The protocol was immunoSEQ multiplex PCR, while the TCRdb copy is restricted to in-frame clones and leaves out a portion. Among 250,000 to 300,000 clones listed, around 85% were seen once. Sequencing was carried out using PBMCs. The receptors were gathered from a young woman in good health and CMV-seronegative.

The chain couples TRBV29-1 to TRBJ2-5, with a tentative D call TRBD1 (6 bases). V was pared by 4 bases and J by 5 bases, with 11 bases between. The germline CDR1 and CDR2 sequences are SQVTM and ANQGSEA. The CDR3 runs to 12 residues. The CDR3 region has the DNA TGCAGCGTTGCAGGGGAGTTTGAGACCCAGTACTTC. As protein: CSVAGEFETQYF.

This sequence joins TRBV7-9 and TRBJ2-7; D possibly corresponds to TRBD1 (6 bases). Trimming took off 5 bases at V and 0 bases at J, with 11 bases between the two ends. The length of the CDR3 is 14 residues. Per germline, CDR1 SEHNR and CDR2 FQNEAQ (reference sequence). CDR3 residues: CASSRLDSSYEQYF. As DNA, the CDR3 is TGTGCCAGCAGCCGATTGGACAGCTCCTACGAGCAGTACTTC.

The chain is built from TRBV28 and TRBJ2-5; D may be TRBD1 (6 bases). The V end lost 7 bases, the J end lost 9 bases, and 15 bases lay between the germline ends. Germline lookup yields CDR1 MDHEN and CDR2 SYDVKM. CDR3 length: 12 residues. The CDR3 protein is CASTQGGNAQYF. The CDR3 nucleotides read TGTGCCAGCACACAGGGTGGGAACGCCCAGTACTTC. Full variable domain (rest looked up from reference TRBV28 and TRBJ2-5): DVKVTQSSRYLVKRTGEKVFLECVQDMDHENMFWYRQDPGLGLRLIYFSYDVKMKEKGDIPEGYSVSREKKERFSLILESASTNQTSMYLCASTQGGNAQYFGPGTRLLVL.

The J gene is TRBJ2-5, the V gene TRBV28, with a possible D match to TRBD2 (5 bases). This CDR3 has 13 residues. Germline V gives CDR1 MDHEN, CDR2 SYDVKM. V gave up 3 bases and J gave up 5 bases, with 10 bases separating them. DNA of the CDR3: TGTGCCAGCAGTTTTGGAGCGGTGGAGACCCAGTACTTC. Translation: CASSFGAVETQYF. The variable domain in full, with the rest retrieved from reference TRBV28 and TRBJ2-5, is DVKVTQSSRYLVKRTGEKVFLECVQDMDHENMFWYRQDPGLGLRLIYFSYDVKMKEKGDIPEGYSVSREKKERFSLILESASTNQTSMYLCASSFGAVETQYFGPGTRLLVL.

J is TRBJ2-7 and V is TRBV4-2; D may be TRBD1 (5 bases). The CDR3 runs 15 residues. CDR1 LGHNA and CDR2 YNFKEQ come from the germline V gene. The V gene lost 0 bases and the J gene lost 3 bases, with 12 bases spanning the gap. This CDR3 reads CASSQDGRAHYEQYF. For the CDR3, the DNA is TGTGCCAGCAGCCAAGATGGCAGGGCTCACTACGAGCAGTACTTC.

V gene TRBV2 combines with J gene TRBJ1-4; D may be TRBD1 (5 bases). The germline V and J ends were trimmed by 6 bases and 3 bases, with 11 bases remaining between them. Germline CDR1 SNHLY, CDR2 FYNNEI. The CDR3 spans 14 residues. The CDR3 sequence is CASRRGAANEKLFF. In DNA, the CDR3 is TGTGCCAGCAGGCGGGGCGCGGCTAATGAAAAACTGTTTTTT.

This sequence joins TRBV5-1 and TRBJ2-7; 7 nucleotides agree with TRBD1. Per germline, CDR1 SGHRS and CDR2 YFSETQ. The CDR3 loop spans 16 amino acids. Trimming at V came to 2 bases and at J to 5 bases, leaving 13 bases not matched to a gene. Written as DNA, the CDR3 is TGCGCCAGCAGCTTCCCCGGGACAGACCCTCGGGACGAGCAGTACTTC. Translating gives CASSFPGTDPRDEQYF.

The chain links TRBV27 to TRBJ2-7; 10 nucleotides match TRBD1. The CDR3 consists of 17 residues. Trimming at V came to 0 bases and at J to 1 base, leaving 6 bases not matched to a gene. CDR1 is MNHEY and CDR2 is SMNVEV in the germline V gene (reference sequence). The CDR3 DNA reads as TGTGCCAGCAGTTTATCGGGGACAGGGGCTATTTCCTACGAGCAGTACTTC. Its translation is CASSLSGTGAISYEQYF.